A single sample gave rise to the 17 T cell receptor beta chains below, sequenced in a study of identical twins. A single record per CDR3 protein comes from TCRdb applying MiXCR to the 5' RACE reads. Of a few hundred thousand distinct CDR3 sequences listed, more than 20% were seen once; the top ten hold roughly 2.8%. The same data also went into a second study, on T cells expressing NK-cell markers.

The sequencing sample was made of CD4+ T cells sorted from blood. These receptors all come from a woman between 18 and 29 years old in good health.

The CDR3 here is CASSLGLGAYGYTF. In DNA, the CDR3 is TGCGCCAGCAGCTTGGGATTGGGGGCCTATGGCTACACCTTC. J is TRBJ1-2 and V is TRBV5-1; perhaps TRBD1 as D (6 bases). This CDR3 has 14 amino acids. Trimming removed 0 bases from V and 4 bases from J, with 10 bases in between. Per germline, CDR1 SGHRS and CDR2 YFSETQ.

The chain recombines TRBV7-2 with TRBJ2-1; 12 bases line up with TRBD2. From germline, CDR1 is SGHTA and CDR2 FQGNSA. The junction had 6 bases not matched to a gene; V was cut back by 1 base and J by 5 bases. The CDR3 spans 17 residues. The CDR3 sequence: CASSLVGRTSGNNEQFF. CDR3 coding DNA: TGTGCCAGCAGCTTAGTCGGAAGGACTAGCGGGAACAATGAGCAGTTCTTC.

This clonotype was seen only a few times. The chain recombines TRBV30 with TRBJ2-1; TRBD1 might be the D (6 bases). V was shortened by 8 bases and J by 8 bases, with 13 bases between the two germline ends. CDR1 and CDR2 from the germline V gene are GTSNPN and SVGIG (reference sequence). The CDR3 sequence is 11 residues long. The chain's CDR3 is CAHRVRDEQFF. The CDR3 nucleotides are TGTGCCCACAGGGTGCGTGATGAGCAGTTCTTC.

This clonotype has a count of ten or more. The CDR3 here is CASSLGEGPQHF. The CDR3 region has the DNA TGTGCCAGCAGCCTTGGGGAAGGGCCCCAGCATTTT. The gene calls are TRBV2 and TRBJ1-5, with D uncertain. The V and J ends lost 6 bases and 9 bases respectively, with 12 bases between them. The CDR3 spans 12 residues. Per the germline V gene, CDR1 is SNHLY and CDR2 is FYNNEI.

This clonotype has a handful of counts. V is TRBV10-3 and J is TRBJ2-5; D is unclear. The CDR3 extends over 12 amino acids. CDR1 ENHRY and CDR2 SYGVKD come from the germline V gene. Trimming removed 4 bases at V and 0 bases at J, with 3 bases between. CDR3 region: CAISGHQETQYF. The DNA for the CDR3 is TGTGCCATCAGTGGACACCAAGAGACCCAGTACTTC.

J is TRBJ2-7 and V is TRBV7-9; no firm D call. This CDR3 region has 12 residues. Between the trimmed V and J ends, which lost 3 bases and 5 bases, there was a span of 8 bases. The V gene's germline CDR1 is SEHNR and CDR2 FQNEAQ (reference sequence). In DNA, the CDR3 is TGTGCCAGCAGCTTTAGTACCCACGAGCAGTACTTC. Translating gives CASSFSTHEQYF.

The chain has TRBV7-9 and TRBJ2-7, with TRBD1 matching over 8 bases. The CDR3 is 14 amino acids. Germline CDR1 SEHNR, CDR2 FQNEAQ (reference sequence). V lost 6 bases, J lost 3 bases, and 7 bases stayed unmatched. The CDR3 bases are TGTGCCAGCAGTCGGTCAGGACAGGGCTACGAGCAGTACTTC. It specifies CASSRSGQGYEQYF.

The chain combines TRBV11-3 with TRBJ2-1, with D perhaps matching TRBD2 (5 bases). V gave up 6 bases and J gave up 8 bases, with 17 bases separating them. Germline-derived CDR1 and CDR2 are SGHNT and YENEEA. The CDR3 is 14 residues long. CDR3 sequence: CASSLAPLRDEQFF. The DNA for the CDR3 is TGTGCCAGCAGTCTAGCCCCCCTGCGCGATGAGCAGTTCTTC.

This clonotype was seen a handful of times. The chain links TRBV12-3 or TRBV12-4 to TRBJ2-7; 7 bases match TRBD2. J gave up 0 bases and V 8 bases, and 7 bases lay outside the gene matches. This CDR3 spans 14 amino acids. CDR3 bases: TGTGCCAGCGGGGAGGGGCCTCGCTCCTACGAGCAGTACTTC. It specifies CASGEGPRSYEQYF.

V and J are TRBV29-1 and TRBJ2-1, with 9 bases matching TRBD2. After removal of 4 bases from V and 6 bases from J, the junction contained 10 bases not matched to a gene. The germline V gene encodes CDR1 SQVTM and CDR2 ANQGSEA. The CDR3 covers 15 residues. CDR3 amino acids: CSVAGLAIISNEQFF. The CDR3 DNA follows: TGCAGCGTTGCCGGACTAGCGATTATCTCCAATGAGCAGTTCTTC.

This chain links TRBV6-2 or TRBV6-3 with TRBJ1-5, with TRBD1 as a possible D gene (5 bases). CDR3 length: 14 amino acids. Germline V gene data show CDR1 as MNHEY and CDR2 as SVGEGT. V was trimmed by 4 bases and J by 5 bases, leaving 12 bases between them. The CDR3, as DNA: TGTGCCAGCAGTTGGCAGGGTCGGCATCAGCCCCAGCATTTT. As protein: CASSWQGRHQPQHF.

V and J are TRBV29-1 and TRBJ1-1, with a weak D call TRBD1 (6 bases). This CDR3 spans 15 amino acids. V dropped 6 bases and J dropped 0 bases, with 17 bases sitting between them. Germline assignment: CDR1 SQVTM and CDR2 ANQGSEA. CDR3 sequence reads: CSVLPGQWMNTEAFF. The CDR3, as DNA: TGCAGCGTCCTACCCGGACAGTGGATGAACACTGAAGCTTTCTTT.

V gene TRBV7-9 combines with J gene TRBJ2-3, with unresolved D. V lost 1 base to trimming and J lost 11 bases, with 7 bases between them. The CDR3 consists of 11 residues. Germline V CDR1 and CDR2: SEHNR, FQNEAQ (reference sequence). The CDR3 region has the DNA TGTGCCAGCAGCTTAGTGGACCAGCAGTATTTT. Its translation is CASSLVDQQYF.

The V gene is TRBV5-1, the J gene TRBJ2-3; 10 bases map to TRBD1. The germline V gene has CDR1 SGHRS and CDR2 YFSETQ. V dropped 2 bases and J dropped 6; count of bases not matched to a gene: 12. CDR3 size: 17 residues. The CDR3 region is CASSFQPGQGPRDTQYF. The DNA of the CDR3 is TGCGCCAGCAGCTTTCAACCGGGACAGGGGCCAAGGGATACGCAGTATTTT.

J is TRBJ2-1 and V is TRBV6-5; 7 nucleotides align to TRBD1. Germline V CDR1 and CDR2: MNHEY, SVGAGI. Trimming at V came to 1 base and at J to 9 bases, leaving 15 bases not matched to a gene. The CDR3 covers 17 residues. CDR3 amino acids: CASSYYPTGATGGEQFF. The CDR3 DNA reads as TGTGCCAGCAGTTACTACCCTACAGGGGCGACCGGTGGTGAGCAGTTCTTC.

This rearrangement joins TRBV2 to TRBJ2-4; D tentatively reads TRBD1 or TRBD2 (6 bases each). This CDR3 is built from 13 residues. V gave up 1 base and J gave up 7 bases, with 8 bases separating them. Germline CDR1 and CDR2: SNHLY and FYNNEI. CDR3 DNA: TGTGCCAGCAGTGAAGGGGGGGCGAACATTCAGTACTTC. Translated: CASSEGGANIQYF.

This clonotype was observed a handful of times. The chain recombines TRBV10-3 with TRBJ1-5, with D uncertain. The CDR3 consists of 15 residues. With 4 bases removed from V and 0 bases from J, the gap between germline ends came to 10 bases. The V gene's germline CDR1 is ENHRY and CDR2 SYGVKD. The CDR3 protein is CAISVEGNSNQPQHF. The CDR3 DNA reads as TGTGCCATCAGTGTGGAGGGAAATAGCAATCAGCCCCAGCATTTT.